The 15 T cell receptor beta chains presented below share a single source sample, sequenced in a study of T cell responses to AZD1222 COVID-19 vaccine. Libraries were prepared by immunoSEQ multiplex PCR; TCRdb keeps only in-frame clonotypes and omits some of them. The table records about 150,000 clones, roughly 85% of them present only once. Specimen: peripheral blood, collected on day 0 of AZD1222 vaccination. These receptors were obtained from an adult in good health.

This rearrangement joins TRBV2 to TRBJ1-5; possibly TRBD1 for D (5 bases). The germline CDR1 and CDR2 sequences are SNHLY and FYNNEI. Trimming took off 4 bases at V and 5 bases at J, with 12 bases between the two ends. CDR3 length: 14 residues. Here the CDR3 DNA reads TGTGCCAGCAGTGGGGGGTCTTTGGATCAGCCCCAGCATTTT. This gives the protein CASSGGSLDQPQHF.

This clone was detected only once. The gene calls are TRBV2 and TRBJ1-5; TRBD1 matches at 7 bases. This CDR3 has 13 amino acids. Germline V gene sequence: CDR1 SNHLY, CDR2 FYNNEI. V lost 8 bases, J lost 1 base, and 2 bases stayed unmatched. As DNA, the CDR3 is TGTGCCAGCGCACAGGGGAGCAATCAGCCCCAGCATTTT. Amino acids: CASAQGSNQPQHF.

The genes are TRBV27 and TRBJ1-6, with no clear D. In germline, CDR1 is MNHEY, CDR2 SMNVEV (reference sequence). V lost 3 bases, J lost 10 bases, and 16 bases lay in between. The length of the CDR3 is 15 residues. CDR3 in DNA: TGTGCCAGCAGTTTTCAGGCCGGTATTGGATCACCCCTCCACTTT. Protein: CASSFQAGIGSPLHF.

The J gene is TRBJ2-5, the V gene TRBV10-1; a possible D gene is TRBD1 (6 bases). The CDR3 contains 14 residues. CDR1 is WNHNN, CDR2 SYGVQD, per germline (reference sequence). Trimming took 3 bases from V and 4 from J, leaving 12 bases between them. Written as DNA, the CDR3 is TGCGCCAGCAGTGAAAACAGGGTGGGAGAGACCCAGTACTTC. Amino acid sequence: CASSENRVGETQYF.

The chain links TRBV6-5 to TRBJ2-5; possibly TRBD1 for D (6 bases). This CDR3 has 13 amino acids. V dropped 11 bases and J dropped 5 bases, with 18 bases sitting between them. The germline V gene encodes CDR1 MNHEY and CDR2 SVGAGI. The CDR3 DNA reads TGTGCCGGGGGCACGCCGGGGCGGGAGACCCAGTACTTC. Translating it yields CAGGTPGRETQYF.

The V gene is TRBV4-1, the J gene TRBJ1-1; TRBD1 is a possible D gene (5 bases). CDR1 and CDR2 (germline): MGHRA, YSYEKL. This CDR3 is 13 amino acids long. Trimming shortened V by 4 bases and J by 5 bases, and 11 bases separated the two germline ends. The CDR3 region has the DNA TGCGCCAGCAGCCCAGCAGAGGGGACTGAAGCTTTCTTT. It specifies CASSPAEGTEAFF.

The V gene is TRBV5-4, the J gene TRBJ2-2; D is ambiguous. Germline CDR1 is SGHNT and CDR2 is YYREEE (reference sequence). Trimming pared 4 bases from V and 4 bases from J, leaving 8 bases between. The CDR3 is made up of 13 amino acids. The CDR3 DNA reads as TGTGCCAGCAGCCGGACGGGCACCGGGGAGCTGTTTTTT. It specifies CASSRTGTGELFF.

CDR3 in DNA: TGCAGCGTTGATGAGGGGAACACTGAAGCTTTCTTT. This encodes CSVDEGNTEAFF. The chain combines TRBV29-1 with TRBJ1-1, with unresolved D. There are 12 residues in the CDR3. Germline CDR1 and CDR2: SQVTM and ANQGSEA. V lost 3 bases and J lost 1, with 6 bases in between.

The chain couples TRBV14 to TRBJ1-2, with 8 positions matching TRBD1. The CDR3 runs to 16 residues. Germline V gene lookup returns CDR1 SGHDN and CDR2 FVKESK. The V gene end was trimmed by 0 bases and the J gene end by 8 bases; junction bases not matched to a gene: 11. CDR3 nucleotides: TGTGCCAGCAGCCAAGAGCGGACAGGGCTCTTTGGGGGCTACACCTTC. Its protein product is CASSQERTGLFGGYTF.

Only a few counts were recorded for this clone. CDR3 sequence: CASSFLQGGELHF. The CDR3, as DNA: TGTGCCAGCAGTTTTTTACAGGGGGGTGAGCTCCACTTT. The V and J genes are TRBV28 and TRBJ1-6; 8 bases are a match to TRBD1. Germline trimming cut 3 bases from V and 16 bases from J; bases unmatched to any gene: 8. CDR3 length: 13 amino acids. Germline values: CDR1 MDHEN, CDR2 SYDVKM.

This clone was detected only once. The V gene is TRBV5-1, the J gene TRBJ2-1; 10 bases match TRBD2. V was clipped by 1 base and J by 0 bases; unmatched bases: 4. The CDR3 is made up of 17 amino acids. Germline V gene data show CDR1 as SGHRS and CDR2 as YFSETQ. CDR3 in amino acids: CASSLLAGVSSYNEQFF. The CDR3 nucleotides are TGCGCCAGCAGCTTGCTAGCGGGGGTGAGCTCCTACAATGAGCAGTTCTTC.

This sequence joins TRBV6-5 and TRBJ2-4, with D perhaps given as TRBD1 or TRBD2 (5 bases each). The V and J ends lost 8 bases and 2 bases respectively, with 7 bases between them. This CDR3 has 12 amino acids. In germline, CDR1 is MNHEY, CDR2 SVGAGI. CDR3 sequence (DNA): TGTGCCAGCGGGGGAACCAAAAACATTCAGTACTTC. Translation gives CASGGTKNIQYF.

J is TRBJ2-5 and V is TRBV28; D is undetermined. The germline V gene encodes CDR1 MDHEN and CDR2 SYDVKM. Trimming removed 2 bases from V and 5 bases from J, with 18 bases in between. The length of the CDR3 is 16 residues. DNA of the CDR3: TGTGCCAGCAGTTTACCGGGTGATTATAGTTTGGAGACCCAGTACTTC. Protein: CASSLPGDYSLETQYF.

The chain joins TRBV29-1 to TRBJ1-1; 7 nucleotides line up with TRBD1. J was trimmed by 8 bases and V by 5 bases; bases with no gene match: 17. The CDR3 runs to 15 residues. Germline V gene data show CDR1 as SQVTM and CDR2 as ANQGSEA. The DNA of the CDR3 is TGCAGCGTTTCCTACCTCACAGGGGACCCTTTGGAAGCTTTCTTT. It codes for CSVSYLTGDPLEAFF.

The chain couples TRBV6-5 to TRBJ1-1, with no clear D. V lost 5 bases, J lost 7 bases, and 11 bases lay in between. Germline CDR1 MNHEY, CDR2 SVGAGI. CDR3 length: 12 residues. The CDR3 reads CASSPRTGEAFF. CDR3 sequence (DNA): TGTGCCAGCAGTCCTCGGACGGGTGAAGCTTTCTTT.